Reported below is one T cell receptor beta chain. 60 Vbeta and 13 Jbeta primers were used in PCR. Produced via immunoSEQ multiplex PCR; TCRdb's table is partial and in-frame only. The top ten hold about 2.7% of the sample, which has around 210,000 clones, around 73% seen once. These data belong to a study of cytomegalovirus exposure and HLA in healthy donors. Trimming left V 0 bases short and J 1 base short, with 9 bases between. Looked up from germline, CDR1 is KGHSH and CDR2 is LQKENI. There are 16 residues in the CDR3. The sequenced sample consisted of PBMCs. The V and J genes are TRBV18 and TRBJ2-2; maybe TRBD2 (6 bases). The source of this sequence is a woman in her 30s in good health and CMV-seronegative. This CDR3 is CASSPPGGVNTGELFF. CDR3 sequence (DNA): TGTGCCAGCTCACCACCGGGCGGGGTGAACACCGGGGAGCTGTTTTTT.